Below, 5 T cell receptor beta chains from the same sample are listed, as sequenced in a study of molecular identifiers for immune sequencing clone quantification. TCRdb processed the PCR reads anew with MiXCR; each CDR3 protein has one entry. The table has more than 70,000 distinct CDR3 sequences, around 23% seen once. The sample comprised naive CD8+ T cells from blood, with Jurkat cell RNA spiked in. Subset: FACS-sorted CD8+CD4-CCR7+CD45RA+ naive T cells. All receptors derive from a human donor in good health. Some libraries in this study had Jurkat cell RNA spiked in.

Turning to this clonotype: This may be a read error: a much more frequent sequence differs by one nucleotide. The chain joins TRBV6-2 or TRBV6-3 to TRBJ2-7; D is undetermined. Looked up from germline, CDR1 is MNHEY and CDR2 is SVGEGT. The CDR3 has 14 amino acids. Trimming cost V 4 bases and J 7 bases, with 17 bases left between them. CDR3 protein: CASSCLGRFGEQYF. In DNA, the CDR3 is TGTGCCAGCAGTTGCTTAGGACGATTCGGAGAGCAGTACTTC.

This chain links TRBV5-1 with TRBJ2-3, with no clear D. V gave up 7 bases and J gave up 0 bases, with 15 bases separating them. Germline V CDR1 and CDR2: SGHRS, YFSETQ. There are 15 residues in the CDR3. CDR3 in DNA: TGCGCCAGCGGCTCCTACATTTCTAGCACAGATACGCAGTATTTT. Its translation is CASGSYISSTDTQYF.

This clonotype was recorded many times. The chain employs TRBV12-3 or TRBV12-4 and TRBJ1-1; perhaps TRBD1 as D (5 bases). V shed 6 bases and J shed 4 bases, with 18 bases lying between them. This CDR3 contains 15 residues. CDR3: CASSPTGGGGTEAFF. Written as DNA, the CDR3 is TGTGCCAGCAGCCCCACGGGTGGGGGAGGCACTGAAGCTTTCTTT.

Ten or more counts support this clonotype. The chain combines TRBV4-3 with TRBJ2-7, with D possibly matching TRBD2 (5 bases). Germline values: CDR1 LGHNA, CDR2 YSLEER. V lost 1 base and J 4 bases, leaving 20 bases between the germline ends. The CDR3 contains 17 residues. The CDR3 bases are TGCGCCAGCAGCCAAGCAGCCCCTCGGGATGGTTGGTACGAGCAGTACTTC. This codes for CASSQAAPRDGWYEQYF.

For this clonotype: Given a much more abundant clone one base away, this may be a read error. The CDR3 reads CASSYSTGTVNQPQHF. DNA for the CDR3: TGTGCCAGCAGTTACTCGACGGGCACGGTTAATCAGCCCCAGCATTTT. This chain uses TRBV6-2 or TRBV6-3 with TRBJ1-5; D unresolved. Looked up from germline, CDR1 is MNHEY and CDR2 is SVGEGT. Trimming stripped 0 bases from V and 4 bases from J, with 13 bases between. The CDR3 length is 16 residues.